This TCR beta chain was identified during a study of blood T cell repertoires in COVID-19. Looking at the study overall: Sites in the United States, Italy and Spain provided acute and convalescent COVID-19 samples. Sources were T cells, B-cell-depleted T cells, or PBMCs; the material itself was cDNA or gDNA.

As handled by the study authors: How many nucleated cells were present was estimated from reference gene primer amplification. Profiling relied on immunoSEQ multiplex PCR, and the TCRdb table lists in-frame clones only, not all of them. The V and J calls and the clone size are those of that table, but D and trimming were determined from the DNA. The sample contains 120,000 or so clones, 75% to 85% of which appear only once. Trimming removed 1 base from V and 0 bases from J, with 4 bases in between. Germline CDR1 and CDR2: SGDLS and YYNGEE. The CDR3 extends over 13 amino acids. This receptor was identified in a woman in her forties or fifties with acute or convalescent COVID-19. Sequencing used peripheral blood. The chain combines TRBV9 with TRBJ1-1; D unclear. The CDR3, as DNA: TGTGCCAGCAGCGTAACGGTGAACACTGAAGCTTTCTTT. Protein product: CASSVTVNTEAFF.